Presented here are 26 T cell receptor beta chains from one specimen sequenced in a study of T cell responses to AZD1222 COVID-19 vaccine. Method: immunoSEQ multiplex PCR; TCRdb's copy keeps in-frame clones and lacks some. The table records some 120,000 clones, approximately 94% of them present only once. This sample comprised peripheral blood, obtained on day 0 of AZD1222 vaccination. The receptors were sampled from an adult in good health.

V is TRBV6-1 and J is TRBJ1-1; D unresolved. Deletions cut 1 base from V and 3 bases from J, with 9 bases between. Germline V gene data show CDR1 as MNHNS and CDR2 as SASEGT. This CDR3 is 14 amino acids long. The CDR3 region has the DNA TGTGCCAGCAGTGAAGATGGGAGCTACACTGAAGCTTTCTTT. Encoded protein: CASSEDGSYTEAFF.

This clone was recorded once. The rearrangement joins TRBV5-1 to TRBJ2-5, with 10 bases that match TRBD2. There are 15 residues in the CDR3. Germline CDR1 SGHRS, CDR2 YFSETQ. J gave up 1 base and V 6 bases, and 6 bases lay outside the gene matches. The CDR3 spells CASNGLADRQETQYF. DNA for the CDR3: TGCGCCAGCAACGGACTAGCGGACCGCCAAGAGACCCAGTACTTC.

The rearrangement uses TRBV9 and TRBJ2-5; 9 bases fit TRBD1. The V gene's germline CDR1 is SGDLS and CDR2 YYNGEE. CDR3 size: 15 residues. V shed 3 bases, J shed 4 bases, and the junction held 7 bases outside the gene matches. The CDR3 bases are TGTGCCAGCAGCGACCGGGACAGGGATACAGAGACCCAGTACTTC. It is translated as CASSDRDRDTETQYF.

The chain has TRBV30 and TRBJ1-1; 7 bases map to TRBD1. CDR1 is GTSNPN, CDR2 SVGIG, per germline (reference sequence). V shed 8 bases and J 0 bases; nucleotides not matched to a gene: 6. The length of the CDR3 is 13 residues. The CDR3 here is CAQTRGMNTEAFF. As DNA, the CDR3 is TGTGCCCAGACCAGGGGGATGAACACTGAAGCTTTCTTT.

The rearrangement joins TRBV2 to TRBJ2-3; TRBD1 might be the D (5 bases). The CDR3 is 14 residues long. V lost 7 bases and J 2 bases, leaving 13 bases between the germline ends. Germline V lookup: CDR1 SNHLY, CDR2 FYNNEI. CDR3 sequence (DNA): TGTGCCAGCACCCTAAGACAGTTCACAGATACGCAGTATTTT. Amino acid sequence: CASTLRQFTDTQYF. Drawing the rest from reference TRBV2 and TRBJ2-3, the complete variable domain is EPEVTQTPSHQVTQMGQEVILRCVPISNHLYFYWYRQILGQKVEFLVSFYNNEISEKSEIFDDQFSVERPDGSNFTLKIRSTKLEDSAMYFCASTLRQFTDTQYFGPGTRLTVL.

The CDR3 here is CASSELDRRNTEAFF. CDR3 bases: TGTGCCAGCAGTGAATTAGACAGGAGGAACACTGAAGCTTTCTTT. The chain carries TRBV6-1 and TRBJ1-1, with D possibly being TRBD1 (6 bases). Looked up from germline, CDR1 is MNHNS and CDR2 is SASEGT. Trimming cost V 2 bases and J 1 base, with 11 bases left between them. This CDR3 is built from 15 residues.

The V and J genes are TRBV15 and TRBJ1-1; D remains ambiguous. The CDR3 runs 16 residues. V lost 0 bases to trimming and J lost 0 bases, with 11 bases between them. From germline, CDR1 is LNHNV and CDR2 YYDKDF (reference sequence). Here the CDR3 DNA reads TGTGCCACCAGCAGAGATACCGCGCGGTTGAACACTGAAGCTTTCTTT. It specifies CATSRDTARLNTEAFF.

The V call is TRBV20-1, the J call TRBJ1-2, with a tentative D call TRBD1 (6 bases). V lost 6 bases to trimming and J lost 8 bases, with 13 bases between them. Germline V gene data show CDR1 as DFQATT and CDR2 as SNEGSKA (reference sequence). The length of the CDR3 is 11 residues. The CDR3 DNA follows: TGCAGTGCAGGGGGACTGGGGGGCTACACCTTC. Its protein is CSAGGLGGYTF.

The rearrangement links TRBV27 to TRBJ2-4; the D is unclear. This CDR3 is built from 16 residues. Trimming removed 2 bases at V and 1 base at J, with 12 bases between. Germline V gene data show CDR1 as MNHEY and CDR2 as SMNVEV (reference sequence). As DNA, the CDR3 is TGTGCCAGCAGTTTACGGGCGTCGGCGGCCAAAAACATTCAGTACTTC. Protein product: CASSLRASAAKNIQYF.

This rearrangement joins TRBV30 to TRBJ1-4, with no clear D. V lost 3 bases and J lost 3, with 11 bases in between. CDR3 size: 14 residues. Germline-derived CDR1 and CDR2 are GTSNPN and SVGIG (reference sequence). The CDR3 is CAWRAKRPNEKLFF. CDR3 bases: TGTGCCTGGAGGGCAAAGCGACCTAATGAAAAACTGTTTTTT.

This chain joins TRBV2 and TRBJ1-2, with 11 bases lining up with TRBD1. The CDR3 has 14 amino acids. V dropped 4 bases and J dropped 4; count of bases not matched to a gene: 2. Germline values: CDR1 SNHLY, CDR2 FYNNEI. CDR3 in DNA: TGTGCCAGCAGTGTGGGACAGGGGGGCTATGGCTACACCTTC. It specifies CASSVGQGGYGYTF.

The V and J genes are TRBV27 and TRBJ2-7; D is possibly TRBD2 (5 bases). The germline V and J ends were trimmed by 5 bases and 3 bases, with 17 bases remaining between them. This CDR3 region has 15 residues. Germline CDR1 is MNHEY and CDR2 is SMNVEV (reference sequence). The CDR3 coding sequence is TGTGCCAGCAGTCCGCGCCGGAGCGGAAACTACGAGCAGTACTTC. Residues: CASSPRRSGNYEQYF.

The chain combines TRBV19 with TRBJ1-1; perhaps TRBD1 as D (6 bases). CDR1 and CDR2 from the germline V gene are LNHDA and SQIVND (reference sequence). This CDR3 has 13 amino acids. The V gene lost 10 bases and the J gene lost 5 bases, with 17 bases spanning the gap. CDR3 loop: CATSEGVETEAFF. The CDR3 region has the DNA TGTGCCACCAGCGAGGGGGTTGAGACTGAAGCTTTCTTT.

The rearrangement links TRBV4-1 to TRBJ2-7, with 7 bases lining up with TRBD2. The V and J ends lost 0 bases and 3 bases, in that order; junction bases with no gene match: 2. CDR3 length: 14 amino acids. CDR1 and CDR2 from the germline V gene are MGHRA and YSYEKL. CDR3: CASSQDPSGYEQYF. The CDR3 nucleotides are TGCGCCAGCAGCCAAGACCCTAGCGGCTACGAGCAGTACTTC.

This clone was observed once. The V and J genes are TRBV29-1 and TRBJ1-1, with D uncertain. The V gene lost 4 bases and the J gene lost 1 base, with 13 bases spanning the gap. Germline lookup yields CDR1 SQVTM and CDR2 ANQGSEA. The CDR3 consists of 14 residues. The CDR3 DNA is TGCAGCGTTGTGGACTCGCGCCCGAACACTGAAGCTTTCTTT. As protein: CSVVDSRPNTEAFF.

This chain joins TRBV7-2 and TRBJ1-5; no definite D call. The V and J ends lost 2 bases and 7 bases respectively, with 9 bases between them. Germline V gives CDR1 SGHTA, CDR2 FQGNSA. The CDR3 consists of 13 residues. CDR3 loop: CASSLQREQPQHF. The CDR3 coding sequence is TGTGCCAGCAGCTTACAACGGGAACAGCCCCAGCATTTT.

The J gene is TRBJ2-2, the V gene TRBV19, with D perhaps assigned TRBD1 or TRBD2 (6 bases each). V was trimmed by 5 bases and J by 6 bases, leaving 13 bases between them. Looked up from germline, CDR1 is LNHDA and CDR2 is SQIVND (reference sequence). The CDR3 is 14 residues long. The CDR3 DNA reads as TGTGCCAGTAGTCTCAGGGGCGGGGCCGGGGAGCTGTTTTTT. This codes for CASSLRGGAGELFF.

This clone was counted a single time. The chain uses TRBV7-3 and TRBJ2-5; 10 bases fit TRBD2. Germline CDR1 reads SGHTA; CDR2 reads FQGTGA. V shed 4 bases and J 5 bases; nucleotides not matched to a gene: 13. This CDR3 has 17 residues. CDR3 in DNA: TGTGCCAGCAGCTCAGGGGGTCTAGCGGGAGCTGGGGAGACCCAGTACTTC. It codes for CASSSGGLAGAGETQYF.

This clone was detected only once. The rearrangement uses TRBV6-1 and TRBJ1-1; D gene unclear. The CDR3 is 13 amino acids. Trimming left V 1 base short and J 10 bases short, with 13 bases between. Germline CDR1 and CDR2: MNHNS and SASEGT. The DNA of the CDR3 is TGTGCCAGCAGTGAAGACCCAGCCGGTTCAGCTTTCTTT. This encodes CASSEDPAGSAFF.

The chain couples TRBV9 to TRBJ2-2; TRBD1 matches 10 bases. The germline V gene encodes CDR1 SGDLS and CDR2 YYNGEE. The CDR3 is 17 residues long. After removal of 5 bases from V and 4 bases from J, the junction contained 11 bases not matched to a gene. The CDR3 loop is CASSLLDRGLVTGELFF. The CDR3 region has the DNA TGTGCCAGCAGTCTACTTGACAGGGGGCTTGTCACCGGGGAGCTGTTTTTT.

This chain links TRBV7-2 with TRBJ2-7, with TRBD2 matching over 7 bases. The V and J ends lost 2 bases and 4 bases, in that order; junction bases with no gene match: 11. The germline V gene has CDR1 SGHTA and CDR2 FQGNSA. The CDR3 is 16 amino acids. The CDR3 spells CASSLSSAGVWYEQYF. The CDR3 nucleotides read TGTGCCAGCAGCTTATCGTCGGCGGGAGTGTGGTACGAGCAGTACTTC.

The CDR3 loop is CASSQVFPSLPPYEQYF. CDR3 nucleotides: TGCGCCAGCAGCCAAGTATTCCCCAGCCTACCTCCCTACGAGCAGTACTTC. J is TRBJ2-7 and V is TRBV4-1; D gene ambiguous. Germline lookup yields CDR1 MGHRA and CDR2 YSYEKL. Trimming shortened V by 1 base and J by 2 bases, and 18 bases separated the two germline ends. The CDR3 has 17 amino acids.

V is TRBV14 and J is TRBJ2-3; the match to TRBD2 covers 10 bases. CDR1 SGHDN and CDR2 FVKESK come from the germline V gene. Trimming took 3 bases from V and 6 from J; bases not matched to a gene: 12. CDR3 length equals 17 residues. CDR3 amino acids: CASSQDKGTSVADTQYF. The CDR3, as DNA: TGTGCCAGCAGCCAGGATAAAGGGACTAGCGTGGCGGATACGCAGTATTTT.

The V and J genes are TRBV3-1 (or the pseudogene TRBV3-2) and TRBJ2-5; D is ambiguous. Germline assignment: CDR1 LGHDT and CDR2 YNNKEL (reference sequence). V lost 7 bases, J lost 4 bases, and 10 bases lay in between. The CDR3 is made up of 12 amino acids. CDR3 in amino acids: CASTHTGETQYF. CDR3 bases: TGTGCCAGCACCCATACGGGAGAGACCCAGTACTTC.

This clone was picked up one time. The chain recombines TRBV7-2 with TRBJ1-2; TRBD1 aligns across 7 bases. The ends lost 3 bases at V and 2 bases at J; junction bases unmatched: 6. Germline values: CDR1 SGHTA, CDR2 FQGNSA. The CDR3 runs 15 residues. The CDR3 loop is CASSLTGYLNYGYTF. CDR3 nucleotides: TGTGCCAGCAGCTTGACAGGGTATCTAAACTATGGCTACACCTTC.

CDR3 nucleotide sequence: TGTGCCAGTAGTATTACTAGGGGCCCGAACACTGAAGCTTTCTTT. It encodes CASSITRGPNTEAFF. The V and J genes are TRBV19 and TRBJ1-1; perhaps TRBD1 as D (5 bases). V was cut by 3 bases and J by 1 base, with 12 bases left in between. This CDR3 region has 15 residues. Germline loops: CDR1 LNHDA, CDR2 SQIVND (reference sequence).